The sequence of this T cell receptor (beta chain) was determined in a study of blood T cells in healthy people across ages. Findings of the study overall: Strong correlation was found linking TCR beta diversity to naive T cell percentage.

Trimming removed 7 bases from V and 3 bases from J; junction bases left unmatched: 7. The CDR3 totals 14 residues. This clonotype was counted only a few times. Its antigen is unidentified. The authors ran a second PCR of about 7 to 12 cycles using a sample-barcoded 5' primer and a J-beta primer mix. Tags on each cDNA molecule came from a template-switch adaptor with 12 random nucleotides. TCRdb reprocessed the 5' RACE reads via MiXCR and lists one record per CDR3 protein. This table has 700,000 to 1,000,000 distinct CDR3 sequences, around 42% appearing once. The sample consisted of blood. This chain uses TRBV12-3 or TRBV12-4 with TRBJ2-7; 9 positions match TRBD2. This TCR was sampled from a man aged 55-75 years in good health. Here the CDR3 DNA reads TGTGCCAGCAAGCTGACTAGCGGTCTCTACGAGCAGTACTTC. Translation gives CASKLTSGLYEQYF.